The entry below gives a single T cell receptor beta chain sequence along with its context. The germline gives CDR1 LNHDA, CDR2 SQIVND (reference sequence). V was clipped by 5 bases and J by 6 bases, with 8 bases between them. This CDR3 contains 12 residues. This specimen belongs to a study of blood T cell repertoires in COVID-19. Study information: COVID-19 samples collected from the United States, Italy and Spain covered acute and convalescent phases. PBMCs, B-cell-depleted T cells, or T cells were the source of the cDNA or gDNA that made up the material.

Per the original methods: Estimation of nucleated cell counts was performed using reference gene primer amplification. The assay was immunoSEQ multiplex PCR, and TCRdb's table has in-frame clones only and misses some. Clone size and the V and J calls come from that table; the DNA yielded D and trimming. The data contain around 220,000 clones, around 80% of them seen just once; the ten biggest clones take up 15% to 20%. The sequenced material came from peripheral blood. The chain links TRBV19 to TRBJ2-1, with D unresolved. This receptor was identified in a young man with active or convalescent COVID-19. The CDR3 sequence: CASSALVNEQFF. CDR3 nucleotides: TGTGCCAGTAGTGCCTTAGTCAATGAGCAGTTCTTC. The variable domain in full, with the rest retrieved from reference TRBV19 and TRBJ2-1, is DGGITQSPKYLFRKEGQNVTLSCEQNLNHDAMYWYRQDPGQGLRLIYYSQIVNDFQKGDIAEGYSVSREKKESFPLTVTSAQKNPTAFYLCASSALVNEQFFGPGTRLTVL.